Listed below are T cell receptor beta chains from one sample, sequenced in a study of spatial heterogeneity in lung cancer. TCRdb ran MiXCR on the 5' RACE reads and lists one entry per CDR3 protein. Of roughly 60,000 distinct CDR3 sequences listed, approximately 8% were seen once; the top ten hold more than 13%. Sequencing used PBMCs, obtained at surgery. The receptors were sampled from a female donor with early-stage non-small cell lung cancer. The CDR3 runs from the conserved cysteine through the conserved F or W. Each record gives: J gene, V gene, clone size, D gene, CDR3 DNA, CDR3 protein. A D gene is named only where the DNA matches it firmly. Not all rows give a size; the values are once, few, many and, for expanded clones, a class.

J gene: TRBJ1-2; V gene: TRBV28; clone size: many; D gene: .; CDR3 DNA: TGTGCCAGCACCCGAGCGGGGGGCGACTATGGCTACACCTTC; CDR3 protein: CASTRAGGDYGYTF
J gene: TRBJ2-5; V gene: TRBV7-7; clone size: medium-sized; D gene: .; CDR3 DNA: TGTGCCAGCAGTTTTTCGGAAGGGAGGCAAGAGACCCAGTACTTC; CDR3 protein: CASSFSEGRQETQYF
J gene: TRBJ1-6; V gene: TRBV10-3; clone size: many; D gene: .; CDR3 DNA: TGTGCCATCAGGGGTCTTACGGGGCCTAATTCACCCCTCCACTTT; CDR3 protein: CAIRGLTGPNSPLHF
J gene: TRBJ1-1; V gene: TRBV5-1; clone size: .; D gene: .; CDR3 DNA: TGCGCCAGCAGCTCGGGGACTTACATGAACACTGAAGCTTTCTTT; CDR3 protein: CASSSGTYMNTEAFF
J gene: TRBJ1-6; V gene: TRBV14; clone size: .; D gene: .; CDR3 DNA: TGTGCCAGCAGCCAAGATCGAAGTAGGGGCTCACCCCTCCACTTT; CDR3 protein: CASSQDRSRGSPLHF
J gene: TRBJ2-1; V gene: TRBV20-1; clone size: .; D gene: .; CDR3 DNA: TGCAGTGCTAGCGGGGGACTCAATGAGCAGTTCTTC; CDR3 protein: CSASGGLNEQFF
J gene: TRBJ2-6; V gene: TRBV12-3/TRBV12-4; clone size: many; D gene: TRBD1; CDR3 DNA: TGTGCCAGCAACAGGGGCACAGAGGCCAACGTCCTGACTTTC; CDR3 protein: CASNRGTEANVLTF
J gene: TRBJ1-5; V gene: TRBV19; clone size: .; D gene: .; CDR3 DNA: TGTGCCAGTAGTGGGCGACGCGGATGGGCACAAGATCAGCCCCAGCATTTT; CDR3 protein: CASSGRRGWAQDQPQHF
J gene: TRBJ2-2; V gene: TRBV12-3/TRBV12-4; clone size: few; D gene: .; CDR3 DNA: TGTGCCAGCAGTCCCCACAGGAGCACCGGGGAGCTGTTTTTT; CDR3 protein: CASSPHRSTGELFF
J gene: TRBJ1-5; V gene: TRBV6-1; clone size: few; D gene: TRBD1; CDR3 DNA: TGTGCCAGCAGTGAACCTGGACAGGGAAGCCAGCCCCAGCATTTT; CDR3 protein: CASSEPGQGSQPQHF
J gene: TRBJ2-3; V gene: TRBV10-3; clone size: many; D gene: TRBD2; CDR3 DNA: TGTGCCATCCGGTATTATGATAGCGGGGGCACAGATACGCAGTATTTT; CDR3 protein: CAIRYYDSGGTDTQYF
J gene: TRBJ1-4; V gene: TRBV29-1; clone size: .; D gene: .; CDR3 DNA: TGCAGCGTTGCCAGGGAGGGGGAAAAACTGTTTTTT; CDR3 protein: CSVAREGEKLFF
J gene: TRBJ1-6; V gene: TRBV5-1; clone size: few; D gene: TRBD1; CDR3 DNA: TGCGCCAGCAGCTCCCGGGACAGGGATTCACCCCTCCACTTT; CDR3 protein: CASSSRDRDSPLHF
J gene: TRBJ2-7; V gene: TRBV5-1; clone size: many; D gene: TRBD1; CDR3 DNA: TGCGCCAGCAGCTTTCGGACAGGGGGTTCCTACGAGCAGTACTTC; CDR3 protein: CASSFRTGGSYEQYF
J gene: TRBJ1-2; V gene: TRBV5-1; clone size: .; D gene: TRBD1; CDR3 DNA: TGCGCCAGCAGCCCTACAGGGGGGAATACTGGCTACACCTTC; CDR3 protein: CASSPTGGNTGYTF
J gene: TRBJ1-5; V gene: TRBV7-6; clone size: many; D gene: .; CDR3 DNA: TGTGCCAGCAGCTTAGGGCCAGACAATCAGCCCCAGCATTTT; CDR3 protein: CASSLGPDNQPQHF
J gene: TRBJ1-1; V gene: TRBV29-1; clone size: many; D gene: TRBD1; CDR3 DNA: TGCAGCGTTGTCCCGACAGGGGGAAACACTGAAGCTTTCTTT; CDR3 protein: CSVVPTGGNTEAFF
J gene: TRBJ2-5; V gene: TRBV28; clone size: .; D gene: TRBD2; CDR3 DNA: TGTGCCAGCAGCCGTAGCGGGGATCAAGAGACCCAGTACTTC; CDR3 protein: CASSRSGDQETQYF
J gene: TRBJ1-1; V gene: TRBV12-3/TRBV12-4; clone size: many; D gene: .; CDR3 DNA: TGTGCCAGCAGTTTAGCGGGGGGTCGGGCGCCTGAAGCTTTCTTT; CDR3 protein: CASSLAGGRAPEAFF
J gene: TRBJ2-3; V gene: TRBV10-3; clone size: many; D gene: .; CDR3 DNA: TGTGCCATCAGTGACGGGGATACGCAGTATTTT; CDR3 protein: CAISDGDTQYF